The T cell receptor (beta chain) under discussion was sequenced for a study of cytomegalovirus exposure and HLA in healthy donors (dated by TCRdb to about 2017). The study in broad terms: A later analysis indicated that the 110 or so validation repertoires were generated on the platform also employed for the 700 or so repertoires of the first cohort. The study aimed to test whether signatures of past pathogen exposure could be identified by cataloging public T cell receptors. High-throughput TCR immunosequencing, statistical association of individual TCRs with disease status, and machine learning were combined to predict cytomegalovirus infection status. In addition to the first cohort of 650 to 750 subjects, a separate validation cohort of around 110 different subjects was used. Overall study outcomes, separate from this receptor: It was suggested by the authors that the approach could potentially be generalized to other disease states and immunological phenotypes. Across donors, most TCR sequences were observed very rarely, whereas some public TCRs were present in many individuals. In the study, approximately 160 TCR beta chains were listed as associated with cytomegalovirus. In both the original and validation cohorts, the classifier was reported to diagnose cytomegalovirus status with high specificity and sensitivity. A few of the identified cytomegalovirus-associated TCR beta chains were confirmed in vitro to be specific for cytomegalovirus antigens. A later analysis lacked HLA typing for the validation cohort, so it scored co-occurrence in that cohort across all 120 repertoires. In a later analysis, TCRs clustered in the first cohort were found to also tend to co-occur in the 120 or so validation repertoires, with approximately 95% of cluster scores above 0.

The library was prepared using the immunoSEQ multiplex PCR assay. In the paper's pipeline: To diagnose cytomegalovirus status from the catalog of TCR beta chain sequences, a statistical classification framework was built. TCRdb took this table from immuneACCESS and kept in-frame rearrangements with V and J called. Such tables lack part of the clones; where checked against another copy, unresolved V genes explain under half of the gap, and the rest is unexplained. The D gene and trimming were derived from the DNA, and the V and J assignments and clone size from that table. The sample includes some 230,000 clones, with about 89% observed a single time. 1% to 1.2% of the sample rests with the top ten. The donors belonged to the validation cohort of 120 subjects, which was separate from the roughly 670-subject first cohort. For this clone: Its specific antigen is unknown. Base-call qualities are not available, and no considerably larger clone is one nucleotide away.

V loses 10 bases at its end and J loses 7 bases; junction bases beyond the gene matches: 6. CDR1 and CDR2 (SNHLY, FYNNEI) derive from the germline V gene. The CDR3 runs 13 residues from the cysteine to the phenylalanine. Of the read, only the CDR3 DNA is kept; its 39 bases are in frame from base 1. This chain joins TRBV2 to TRBJ1-6; 8 central bases correspond to TRBD1. The receptor was derived from a woman in her late teens or twenties in good health and CMV-seronegative. Sequenced: PBMCs. The DNA reads TGTGCCACAAAGGACAGGGACAATTCACCCCTCCACTTT. Protein translation: CATKDRDNSPLHF.